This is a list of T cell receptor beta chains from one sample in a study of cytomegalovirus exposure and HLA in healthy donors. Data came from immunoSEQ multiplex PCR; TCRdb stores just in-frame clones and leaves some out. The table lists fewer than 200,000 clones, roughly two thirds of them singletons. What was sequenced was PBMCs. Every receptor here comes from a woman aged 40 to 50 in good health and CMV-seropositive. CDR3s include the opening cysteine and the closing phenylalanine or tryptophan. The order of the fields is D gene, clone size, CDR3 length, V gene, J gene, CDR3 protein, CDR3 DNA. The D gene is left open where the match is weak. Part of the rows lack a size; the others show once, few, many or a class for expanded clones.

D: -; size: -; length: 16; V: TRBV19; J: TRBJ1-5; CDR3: CASSILDQVSNQPQHF; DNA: TGTGCCAGTAGTATCTTGGATCAGGTGAGCAATCAGCCCCAGCATTTT
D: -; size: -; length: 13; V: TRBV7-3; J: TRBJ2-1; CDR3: CASSPPGDNEQFF; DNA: TGTGCCAGCAGCCCCCCAGGGGACAATGAGCAGTTCTTC
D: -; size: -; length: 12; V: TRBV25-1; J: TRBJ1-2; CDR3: CASSYGGYGYTF; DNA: TGTGCCAGCAGCTATGGGGGGTATGGCTACACCTTC
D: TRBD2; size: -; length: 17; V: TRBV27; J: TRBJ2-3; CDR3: CASSLKSRLAGVVTQYF; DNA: TGTGCCAGCAGTTTAAAATCCAGACTAGCGGGAGTTGTTACGCAGTATTTT
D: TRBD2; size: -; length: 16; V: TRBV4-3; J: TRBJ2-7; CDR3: CASSQERLAEPYEQYF; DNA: TGCGCCAGCAGCCAAGAAAGACTAGCGGAGCCCTACGAGCAGTACTTC
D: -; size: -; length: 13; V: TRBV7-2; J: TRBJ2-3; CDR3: CASSQNQEGTQYF; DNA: TGTGCCAGCAGCCAAAACCAGGAGGGTACGCAGTATTTT
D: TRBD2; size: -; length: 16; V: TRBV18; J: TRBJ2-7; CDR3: CASSPRTSVSSYEQYF; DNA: TGTGCCAGCTCCCCCCGGACTAGCGTAAGCTCCTACGAGCAGTACTTC
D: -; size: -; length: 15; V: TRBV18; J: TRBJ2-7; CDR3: CASSPRAEKSYEQYF; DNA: TGTGCCAGCTCACCCAGAGCGGAAAAATCCTACGAGCAGTACTTC
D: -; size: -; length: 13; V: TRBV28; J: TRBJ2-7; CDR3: CASSLAQIYEQYF; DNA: TGTGCCAGCAGTTTAGCCCAGATATACGAGCAGTACTTC
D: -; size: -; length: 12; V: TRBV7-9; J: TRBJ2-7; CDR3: CASSLGGSEQYF; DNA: TGTGCCAGCAGCTTAGGCGGGTCCGAGCAGTACTTC
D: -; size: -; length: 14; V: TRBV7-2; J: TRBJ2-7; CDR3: CASSLSRSSYEQYF; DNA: TGTGCCAGCAGCTTATCGAGGAGTTCCTACGAGCAGTACTTC
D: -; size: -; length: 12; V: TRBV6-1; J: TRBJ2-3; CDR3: CASRARTDTQYF; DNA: TGTGCCAGCAGGGCAAGAACAGATACGCAGTATTTT
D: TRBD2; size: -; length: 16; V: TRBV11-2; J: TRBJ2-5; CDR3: CASSLGGGGASETQYF; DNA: TGTGCCAGCAGCTTAGGGGGCGGGGGGGCTTCGGAGACCCAGTACTTC
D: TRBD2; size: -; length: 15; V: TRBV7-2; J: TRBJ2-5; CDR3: CASSLASGGQETQYF; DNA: TGTGCCAGCAGCTTAGCTAGCGGGGGGCAGGAGACCCAGTACTTC
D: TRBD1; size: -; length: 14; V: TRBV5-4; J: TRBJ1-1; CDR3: CASSWGRTGAEAFF; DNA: TGTGCCAGCAGCTGGGGAAGGACAGGGGCTGAAGCTTTCTTT
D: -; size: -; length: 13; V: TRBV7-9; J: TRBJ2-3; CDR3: CASSLGDTDTQYF; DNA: TGTGCCAGCAGCTTAGGAGACACTGATACGCAGTATTTT
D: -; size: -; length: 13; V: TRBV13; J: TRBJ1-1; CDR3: CASNQALNTEAFF; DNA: TGTGCCAGCAACCAGGCCTTGAACACTGAAGCTTTCTTT
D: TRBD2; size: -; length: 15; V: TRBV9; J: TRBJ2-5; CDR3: CASSMGGTGAETQYF; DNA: TGTGCCAGCAGCATGGGAGGGACTGGAGCAGAGACCCAGTACTTC
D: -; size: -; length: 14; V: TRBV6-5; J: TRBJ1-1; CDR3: CASSYSEGSTEAFF; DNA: TGTGCCAGCAGTTACTCGGAGGGGTCCACTGAAGCTTTCTTT
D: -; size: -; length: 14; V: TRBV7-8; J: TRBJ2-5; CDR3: CASSRTAYQETQYF; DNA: TGTGCCAGCAGCCGGACAGCGTACCAAGAGACCCAGTACTTC
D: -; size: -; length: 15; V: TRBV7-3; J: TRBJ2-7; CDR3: CASSSGPALSYEQYF; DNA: TGTGCCAGCAGCTCAGGTCCAGCACTCTCCTACGAGCAGTACTTC
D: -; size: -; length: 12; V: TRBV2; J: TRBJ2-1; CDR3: CASTGGINEQFF; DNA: TGTGCCAGCACGGGCGGGATCAATGAGCAGTTCTTC
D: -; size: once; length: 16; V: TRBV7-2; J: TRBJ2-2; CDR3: CASSLQGSDQTGELFF; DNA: TGTGCCAGCAGCTTACAGGGATCGGACCAAACCGGGGAGCTGTTTTTT